This passage covers 18 T cell receptor beta chains from one sample sequenced in a study of shared clonotypes between healthy human individuals. Generated by immunoSEQ multiplex PCR, the TCRdb table keeps only in-frame clones and is missing some. The sample shows some 680,000 clones, around 73% of them seen only once. The sequenced sample was memory CD4+ T cells sorted from blood. Subset denoted: CD45RA-negative fraction. The source of these receptors is a woman in her 30s in good health.

The chain employs TRBV30 and TRBJ1-3, with TRBD1 matching 7 bases. Trimming cost V 4 bases and J 4 bases; bases outside gene matches: 4. Looked up from germline, CDR1 is GTSNPN and CDR2 is SVGIG (reference sequence). This CDR3 comprises 13 residues. The CDR3 region has the DNA TGTGCCTGGATGACAGGGTCAGGAAACACCATATATTTT. Translated: CAWMTGSGNTIYF.

The J gene is TRBJ2-2, the V gene TRBV7-9; 9 bases align to TRBD2. Germline values: CDR1 SEHNR, CDR2 FQNEAQ (reference sequence). The CDR3 spans 14 residues. J gave up 4 bases and V 6 bases, and 3 bases lay outside the gene matches. CDR3 coding DNA: TGTGCCAGCAGGCGTAGCGGGAGCACCGGGGAGCTGTTTTTT. Amino acid sequence: CASRRSGSTGELFF.

The rearrangement links TRBV5-4 to TRBJ1-4; D possibly corresponds to TRBD1 (5 bases). The CDR3 loop spans 14 amino acids. CDR1 is SGHNT and CDR2 is YYREEE in the germline V gene (reference sequence). Trimming removed 0 bases at V and 7 bases at J, with 10 bases between. The CDR3 here is CASSLDSGGEKLFF. The CDR3 DNA sequence: TGTGCCAGCAGCTTGGATTCGGGGGGTGAAAAACTGTTTTTT.

This sequence joins TRBV7-6 and TRBJ2-3, with D perhaps TRBD1 or TRBD2 (5 bases each). Germline V gives CDR1 SGHVS, CDR2 FNYEAQ. V lost 1 base to trimming and J lost 4 bases, with 15 bases between them. The CDR3 has 16 residues. The CDR3 sequence: CASSLGGSRTADTQYF. As DNA, the CDR3 is TGTGCCAGCAGCTTAGGGGGGAGTAGAACCGCAGATACGCAGTATTTT.

The chain has TRBV6-6 and TRBJ1-4, with D unclear. Trimming cost V 9 bases and J 0 bases, with 5 bases left between them. Germline CDR1 is MNHNY and CDR2 is SVGAGI (reference sequence). This CDR3 region has 12 residues. The CDR3 sequence: CASKATNEKLFF. The CDR3 region has the DNA TGTGCCAGTAAAGCAACTAATGAAAAACTGTTTTTT.

This clone occurred once. The CDR3 DNA reads as TGTGCCAGCAGCGTAGTAACTGAAGCTTTCTTT. This codes for CASSVVTEAFF. This rearrangement joins TRBV9 to TRBJ1-1; the D is unclear. V shed 0 bases and J shed 5 bases, with 2 bases lying between them. This CDR3 is built from 11 residues. Germline V gene lookup returns CDR1 SGDLS and CDR2 YYNGEE.

The V call is TRBV6-5, the J call TRBJ1-2, with TRBD1 as a possible D gene (5 bases). CDR3 length equals 14 residues. V was clipped by 8 bases and J by 8 bases, with 21 bases between them. Germline assignment: CDR1 MNHEY and CDR2 SVGAGI. CDR3 sequence: CASSLGLQTRGYTF. CDR3 nucleotides: TGTGCCAGCTCATTGGGACTTCAAACGAGGGGCTACACCTTC.

This clone occurred many times. The CDR3 sequence is CASSGHVRPEQYF. The DNA for the CDR3 is TGTGCCAGCAGCGGACACGTTCGCCCCGAGCAGTACTTC. The rearrangement links TRBV28 to TRBJ2-7; D is possibly TRBD1 (5 bases). The CDR3 sequence is 13 residues long. Between the trimmed V and J ends, which lost 6 bases and 6 bases, there was a span of 15 bases. Germline V gene lookup returns CDR1 MDHEN and CDR2 SYDVKM.

The table lists this clone with a count of one. V and J are TRBV14 and TRBJ1-1; tentatively, D is TRBD1 (6 bases). Trimming pared 4 bases from V and 3 bases from J, leaving 12 bases between. The CDR3 extends over 14 amino acids. Germline CDR1 and CDR2: SGHDN and FVKESK. The CDR3 spells CASSPPGAYTEAFF. The CDR3 DNA reads as TGTGCCAGCAGCCCCCCAGGGGCGTACACTGAAGCTTTCTTT.

This chain connects TRBV19 to TRBJ1-5, with a possible D match to TRBD1 (5 bases). Per the germline V gene, CDR1 is LNHDA and CDR2 is SQIVND (reference sequence). V lost 3 bases and J 5 bases, leaving 11 bases between the germline ends. The CDR3 runs 14 residues. The CDR3 sequence: CASSIRDPYQPQHF. In nucleotides, the CDR3 is TGTGCCAGTAGTATCCGGGACCCCTATCAGCCCCAGCATTTT.

The V gene is TRBV7-2, the J gene TRBJ1-2; D gene unclear. CDR3 size: 15 residues. Germline lookup yields CDR1 SGHTA and CDR2 FQGNSA. V was pared by 5 bases and J by 7 bases, with 20 bases between. The DNA of the CDR3 is TGTGCCAGCAGCACTACAACCCGGGCCCCGGGTGGCTACACCTTC. This encodes CASSTTTRAPGGYTF.

The rearrangement uses TRBV2 and TRBJ2-3; 10 bases map to TRBD1. CDR3 length equals 14 residues. With V trimmed by 5 bases and J by 6 bases, 5 bases remained unmatched. Germline V gives CDR1 SNHLY, CDR2 FYNNEI. CDR3 amino acids: CASSRDRGTDTQYF. CDR3 coding DNA: TGTGCCAGCAGTCGGGACAGGGGAACGGATACGCAGTATTTT.

This sequence joins TRBV6-5 and TRBJ2-3; TRBD1 aligns across 7 bases. Unmatched junction bases numbered 6, after V lost 10 bases and J lost 2 bases. The CDR3 loop spans 13 amino acids. CDR1 and CDR2 from the germline V gene are MNHEY and SVGAGI. The CDR3 spells CATGQSNTDTQYF. CDR3 DNA: TGTGCCACGGGACAGAGCAACACAGATACGCAGTATTTT.

The rearrangement joins TRBV5-6 to TRBJ2-1, with 10 bases matching TRBD2. CDR1 and CDR2 from the germline V gene are SGHDT and YYEEEE. CDR3 length: 16 amino acids. The trim removed 1 base at V and 7 bases at J, leaving 8 bases unmatched. The CDR3 loop reads CASSLPLGLATNEQFF. CDR3 coding DNA: TGTGCCAGCAGCTTGCCCCTGGGACTAGCGACAAATGAGCAGTTCTTC.

V and J are TRBV9 and TRBJ1-5; weak D call: TRBD1 (6 bases). The CDR3 runs 15 residues. V lost 0 bases and J 7 bases, leaving 14 bases between the germline ends. CDR1 and CDR2 (germline): SGDLS, YYNGEE. The CDR3 DNA reads as TGTGCCAGCAGCGTAGGGTCGGGGGCTTGGCAGCCCCAGCATTTT. Encoded protein: CASSVGSGAWQPQHF.

The chain recombines TRBV7-3 with TRBJ2-7; no clear D. Germline V gene sequence: CDR1 SGHTA, CDR2 FQGTGA. This CDR3 is 12 amino acids long. V gave up 6 bases and J gave up 1 base, with 7 bases separating them. The CDR3 nucleotides are TGTGCCAGCAGGGCGGAGTCCTACGAGCAGTACTTC. This sequence encodes CASRAESYEQYF.

The CDR3 loop reads CASSDNAGGKLFF. The CDR3, as DNA: TGTGCCAGCAGTGATAATGCAGGGGGGAAACTGTTTTTT. The gene calls are TRBV2 and TRBJ1-4; 7 bases align to TRBD1. Trimming removed 3 bases from V and 11 bases from J; junction bases left unmatched: 6. This CDR3 has 13 residues. CDR1 and CDR2 (germline): SNHLY, FYNNEI.

This clone was found a few times. This sequence joins TRBV13 and TRBJ2-7, with 9 bases matching TRBD2. V lost 5 bases to trimming and J lost 0 bases; unmatched junction nucleotides: 5. Germline CDR1 PRHDT, CDR2 FYEKMQ (reference sequence). The CDR3 has 15 residues. As DNA, the CDR3 is TGTGCCAGCAGCAAAAGACTAGCGGCCTCCTACGAGCAGTACTTC. Protein: CASSKRLAASYEQYF.